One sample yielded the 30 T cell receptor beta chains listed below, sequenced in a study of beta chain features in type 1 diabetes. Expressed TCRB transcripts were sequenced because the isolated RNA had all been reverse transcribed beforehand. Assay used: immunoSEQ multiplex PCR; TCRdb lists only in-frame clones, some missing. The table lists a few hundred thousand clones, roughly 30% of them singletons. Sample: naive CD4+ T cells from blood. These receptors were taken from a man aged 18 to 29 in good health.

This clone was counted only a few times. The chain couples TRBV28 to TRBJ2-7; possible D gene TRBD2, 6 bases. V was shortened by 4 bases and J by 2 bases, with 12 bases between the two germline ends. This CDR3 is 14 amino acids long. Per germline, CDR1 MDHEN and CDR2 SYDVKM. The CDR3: CASSSAGITYEQYF. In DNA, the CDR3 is TGTGCCAGCAGTTCGGCGGGGATAACCTACGAGCAGTACTTC.

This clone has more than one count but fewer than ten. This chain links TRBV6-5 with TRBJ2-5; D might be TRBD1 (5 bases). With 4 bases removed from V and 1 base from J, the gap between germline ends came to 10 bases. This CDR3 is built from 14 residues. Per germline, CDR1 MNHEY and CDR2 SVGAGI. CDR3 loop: CASSSPGSQETQYF. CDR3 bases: TGTGCCAGCAGTTCCCCAGGGTCCCAAGAGACCCAGTACTTC.

The CDR3 region is CSARDQAEAFF. The CDR3 nucleotides are TGCAGTGCTAGAGATCAGGCTGAAGCTTTCTTT. The chain uses TRBV20-1 and TRBJ1-1; D call uncertain. V lost 0 bases to trimming and J lost 6 bases, with 5 bases between them. Germline CDR1 is DFQATT and CDR2 is SNEGSKA (reference sequence). CDR3 length: 11 residues.

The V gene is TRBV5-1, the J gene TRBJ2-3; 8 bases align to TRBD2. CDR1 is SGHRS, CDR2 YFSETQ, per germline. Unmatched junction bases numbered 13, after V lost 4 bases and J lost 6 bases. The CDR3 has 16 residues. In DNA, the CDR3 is TGCGCCAGCAGCCTCCCTACGGGAGGGGCTGGGGATACGCAGTATTTT. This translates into CASSLPTGGAGDTQYF.

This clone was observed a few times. The CDR3 DNA reads TGTGCCAGCAGCTTCACCGGGACGAAGTTCTACAATGAGCAGTTCTTC. Amino acids: CASSFTGTKFYNEQFF. The chain carries TRBV9 and TRBJ2-1, with D possibly called TRBD1 or TRBD2 (5 bases each). Germline V gene sequence: CDR1 SGDLS, CDR2 YYNGEE. The CDR3 extends over 16 amino acids. V lost 4 bases, J lost 3 bases, and 17 bases lay in between.

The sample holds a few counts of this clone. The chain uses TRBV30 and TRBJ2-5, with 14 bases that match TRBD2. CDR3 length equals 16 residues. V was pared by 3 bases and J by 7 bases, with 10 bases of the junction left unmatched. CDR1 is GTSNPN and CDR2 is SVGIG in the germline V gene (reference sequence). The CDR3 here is CAWSLAGTSGSGTQYF. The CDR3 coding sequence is TGTGCCTGGAGCCTTGCCGGGACTAGCGGGAGTGGGACCCAGTACTTC.

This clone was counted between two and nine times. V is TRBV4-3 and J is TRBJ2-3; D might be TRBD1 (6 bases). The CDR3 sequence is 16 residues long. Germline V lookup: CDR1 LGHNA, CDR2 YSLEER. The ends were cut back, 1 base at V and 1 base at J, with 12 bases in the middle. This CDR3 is CASSQATGFGTDTQYF. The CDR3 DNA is TGCGCCAGCAGCCAAGCAACAGGGTTCGGCACAGATACGCAGTATTTT.

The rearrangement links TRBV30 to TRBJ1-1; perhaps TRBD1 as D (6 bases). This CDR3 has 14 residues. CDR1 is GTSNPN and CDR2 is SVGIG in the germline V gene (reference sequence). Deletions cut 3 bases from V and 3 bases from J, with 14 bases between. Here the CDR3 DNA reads TGTGCCTGGAGCATAACAGGGTTCGACACTGAAGCTTTCTTT. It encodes CAWSITGFDTEAFF.

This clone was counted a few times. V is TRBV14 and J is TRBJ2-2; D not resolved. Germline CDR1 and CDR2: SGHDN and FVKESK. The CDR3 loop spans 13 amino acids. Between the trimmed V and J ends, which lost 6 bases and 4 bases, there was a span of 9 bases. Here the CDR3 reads CASSPRLTGELFF. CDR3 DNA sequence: TGTGCCAGCAGTCCACGCCTCACCGGGGAGCTGTTTTTT.

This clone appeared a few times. The CDR3 nucleotides read TGTGCCTGGAGCTCTACAGGGCTCTACAATGAGCAGTTCTTC. This encodes CAWSSTGLYNEQFF. The V call is TRBV30, the J call TRBJ2-1, with D maybe TRBD1 (6 bases). Germline V CDR1 and CDR2: GTSNPN, SVGIG (reference sequence). The CDR3 loop spans 14 amino acids. V shed 3 bases and J shed 3 bases, with 12 bases lying between them.

The CDR3 region is CASSLTSGSRYEQYF. The CDR3 region has the DNA TGTGCCAGCAGCTTGACTAGCGGGAGTCGGTACGAGCAGTACTTC. The chain combines TRBV5-4 with TRBJ2-7; 11 bases are a match to TRBD2. The CDR3 is made up of 15 amino acids. The trim removed 1 base at V and 4 bases at J, leaving 4 bases unmatched. Germline CDR1 and CDR2: SGHNT and YYREEE (reference sequence).

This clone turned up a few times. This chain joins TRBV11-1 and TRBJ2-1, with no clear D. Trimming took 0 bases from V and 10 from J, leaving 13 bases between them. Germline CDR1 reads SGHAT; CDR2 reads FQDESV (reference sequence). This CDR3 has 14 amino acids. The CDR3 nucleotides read TGTGCCAGCAGCTTAGCTGTTTCAGCAGCCGAGCAGTTCTTC. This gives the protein CASSLAVSAAEQFF.

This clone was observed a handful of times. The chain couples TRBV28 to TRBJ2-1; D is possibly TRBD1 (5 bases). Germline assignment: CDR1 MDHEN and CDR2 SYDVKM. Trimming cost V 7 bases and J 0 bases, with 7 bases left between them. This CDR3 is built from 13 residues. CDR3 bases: TGTGCCAGCACGCAGGGCTCCTACAATGAGCAGTTCTTC. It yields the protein CASTQGSYNEQFF. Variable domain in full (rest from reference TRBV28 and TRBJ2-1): DVKVTQSSRYLVKRTGEKVFLECVQDMDHENMFWYRQDPGLGLRLIYFSYDVKMKEKGDIPEGYSVSREKKERFSLILESASTNQTSMYLCASTQGSYNEQFFGPGTRLTVL.

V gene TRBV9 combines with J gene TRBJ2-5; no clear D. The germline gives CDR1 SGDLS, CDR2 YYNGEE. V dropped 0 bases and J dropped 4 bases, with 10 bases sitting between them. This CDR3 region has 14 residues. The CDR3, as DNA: TGTGCCAGCAGCGTAGCGAGATCGGGAGAGACCCAGTACTTC. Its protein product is CASSVARSGETQYF.

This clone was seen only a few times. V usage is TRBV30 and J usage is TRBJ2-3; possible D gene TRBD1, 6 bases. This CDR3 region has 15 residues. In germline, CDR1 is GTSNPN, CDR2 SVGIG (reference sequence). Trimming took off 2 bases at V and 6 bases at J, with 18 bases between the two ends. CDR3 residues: CAWSQGHNKVDTQYF. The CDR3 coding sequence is TGTGCCTGGAGTCAGGGACATAACAAAGTCGATACGCAGTATTTT.

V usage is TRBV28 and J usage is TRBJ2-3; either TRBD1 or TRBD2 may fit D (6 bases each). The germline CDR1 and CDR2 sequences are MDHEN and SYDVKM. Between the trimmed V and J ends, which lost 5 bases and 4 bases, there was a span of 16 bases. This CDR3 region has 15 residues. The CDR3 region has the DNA TGTGCCAGCAGTCCCCTGGGGGGCAGGGCAGATACGCAGTATTTT. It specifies CASSPLGGRADTQYF.

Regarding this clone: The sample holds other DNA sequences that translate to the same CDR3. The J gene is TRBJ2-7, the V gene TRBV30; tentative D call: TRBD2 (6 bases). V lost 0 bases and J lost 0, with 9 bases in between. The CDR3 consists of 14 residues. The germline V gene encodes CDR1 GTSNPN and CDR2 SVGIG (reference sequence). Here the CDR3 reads CAWSVAGSSYEQYF. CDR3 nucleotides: TGTGCCTGGAGTGTAGCGGGTAGCTCCTACGAGCAGTACTTC.

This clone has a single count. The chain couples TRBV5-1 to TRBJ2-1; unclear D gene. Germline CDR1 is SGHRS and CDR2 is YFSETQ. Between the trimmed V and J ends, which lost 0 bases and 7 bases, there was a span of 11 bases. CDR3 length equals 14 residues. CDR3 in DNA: TGCGCCAGCAGCTTGGAGTTTCGGGCAAATGAGCAGTTCTTC. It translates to CASSLEFRANEQFF.

Here the CDR3 reads CSARDSHYYEQYF. CDR3 bases: TGCAGCGCCCGGGACAGTCACTACTACGAGCAGTACTTC. The chain employs TRBV29-1 and TRBJ2-7; TRBD1 matches 7 bases. The trim removed 7 bases at V and 3 bases at J, leaving 9 bases unmatched. The germline V gene encodes CDR1 SQVTM and CDR2 ANQGSEA. The CDR3 extends over 13 amino acids.

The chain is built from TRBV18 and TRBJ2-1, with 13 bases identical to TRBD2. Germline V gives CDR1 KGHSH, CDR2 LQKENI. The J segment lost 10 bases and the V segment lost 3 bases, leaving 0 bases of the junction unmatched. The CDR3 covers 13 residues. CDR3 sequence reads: CASSPGLAGEQFF. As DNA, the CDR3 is TGTGCCAGCTCACCGGGACTAGCGGGAGAGCAGTTCTTC.

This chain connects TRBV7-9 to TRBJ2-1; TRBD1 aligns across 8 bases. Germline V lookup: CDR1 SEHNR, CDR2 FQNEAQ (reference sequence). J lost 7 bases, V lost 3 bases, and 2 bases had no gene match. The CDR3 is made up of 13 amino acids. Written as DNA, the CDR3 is TGTGCCAGCAGCTTTAGGGACAGGAATGAGCAGTTCTTC. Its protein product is CASSFRDRNEQFF.

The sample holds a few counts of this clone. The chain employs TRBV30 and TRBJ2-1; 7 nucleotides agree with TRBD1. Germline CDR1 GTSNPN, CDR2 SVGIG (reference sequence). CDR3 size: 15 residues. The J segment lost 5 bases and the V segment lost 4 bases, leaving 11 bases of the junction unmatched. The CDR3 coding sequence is TGTGCCTGGATTACGGACAGGTGGTTAGACAATGAGCAGTTCTTC. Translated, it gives CAWITDRWLDNEQFF. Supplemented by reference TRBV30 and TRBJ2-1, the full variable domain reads SQTIHQWPATLVQPVGSPLSLECTVEGTSNPNLYWYRQAAGRGLQLLFYSVGIGQISSEVPQNLSASRPQDRQFILSSKKLLLSDSGFYLCAWITDRWLDNEQFFGPGTRLTVL.

CDR3 DNA: TGTGCCAGCAGCAACAGGGGAGGGGAGCAGTTCTTC. Encoded protein: CASSNRGGEQFF. This rearrangement joins TRBV7-2 to TRBJ2-1; the D call may be TRBD1 or TRBD2 (7 bases each). Trimming left V 5 bases short and J 10 bases short, with 12 bases between. The CDR3 covers 12 residues. CDR1 SGHTA and CDR2 FQGNSA come from the germline V gene. The whole variable domain, filled in from reference TRBV7-2 and TRBJ2-1, reads GAGVSQSPSNKVTEKGKDVELRCDPISGHTALYWYRQSLGQGLEFLIYFQGNSAPDKSGLPSDRFSAERTGGSVSTLTIQRTQQEDSAVYLCASSNRGGEQFFGPGTRLTVL.

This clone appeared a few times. The CDR3 coding sequence is TGTGCCAGCAGCGTTGCACGGCTCAATGAGCAGTTCTTC. It specifies CASSVARLNEQFF. This chain connects TRBV9 to TRBJ2-1; D not resolved. This CDR3 region has 13 residues. The germline V gene has CDR1 SGDLS and CDR2 YYNGEE. Trimming shortened V by 2 bases and J by 6 bases, and 9 bases separated the two germline ends.

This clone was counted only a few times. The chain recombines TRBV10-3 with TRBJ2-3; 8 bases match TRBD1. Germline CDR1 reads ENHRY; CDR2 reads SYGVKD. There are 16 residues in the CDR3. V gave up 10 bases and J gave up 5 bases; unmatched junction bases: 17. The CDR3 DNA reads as TGTGCCACCAAATACTCCGGGACAGGAGACGAAGATACGCAGTATTTT. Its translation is CATKYSGTGDEDTQYF.

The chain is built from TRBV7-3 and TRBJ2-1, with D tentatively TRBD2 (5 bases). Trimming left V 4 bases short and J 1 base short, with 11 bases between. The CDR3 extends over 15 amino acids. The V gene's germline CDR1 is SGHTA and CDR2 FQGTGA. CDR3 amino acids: CASSSLRVSYNEQFF. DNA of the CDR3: TGTGCCAGCAGCTCTTTGAGGGTTTCCTACAATGAGCAGTTCTTC.

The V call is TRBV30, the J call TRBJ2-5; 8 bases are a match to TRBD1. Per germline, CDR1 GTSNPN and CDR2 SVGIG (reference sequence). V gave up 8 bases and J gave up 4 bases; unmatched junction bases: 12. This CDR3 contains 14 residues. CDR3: CAADWQGAGETQYF. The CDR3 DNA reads TGTGCCGCCGACTGGCAGGGGGCCGGAGAGACCCAGTACTTC.

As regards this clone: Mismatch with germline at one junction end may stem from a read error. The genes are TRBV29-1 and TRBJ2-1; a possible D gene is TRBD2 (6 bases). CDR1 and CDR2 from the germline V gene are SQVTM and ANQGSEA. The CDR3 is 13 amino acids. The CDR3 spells CSGEGRLVVEQFF. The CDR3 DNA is TGCAGCGGTGAAGGGCGACTAGTGGTGGAGCAGTTCTTC.

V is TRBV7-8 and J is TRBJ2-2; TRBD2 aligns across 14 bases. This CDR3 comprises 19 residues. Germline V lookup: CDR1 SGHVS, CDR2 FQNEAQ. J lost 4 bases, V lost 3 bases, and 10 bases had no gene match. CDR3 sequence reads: CASSFLPGLAGVGTGELFF. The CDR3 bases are TGTGCCAGCAGCTTCCTCCCGGGACTAGCGGGAGTCGGCACCGGGGAGCTGTTTTTT.

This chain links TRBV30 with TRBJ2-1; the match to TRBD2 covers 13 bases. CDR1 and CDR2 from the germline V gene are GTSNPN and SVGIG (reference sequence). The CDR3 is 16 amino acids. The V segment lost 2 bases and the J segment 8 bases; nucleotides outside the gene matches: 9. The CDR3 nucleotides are TGTGCCTGGAGTAAGGTTGTGACTAGCGGGAGGCATGAGCAGTTCTTC. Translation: CAWSKVVTSGRHEQFF.